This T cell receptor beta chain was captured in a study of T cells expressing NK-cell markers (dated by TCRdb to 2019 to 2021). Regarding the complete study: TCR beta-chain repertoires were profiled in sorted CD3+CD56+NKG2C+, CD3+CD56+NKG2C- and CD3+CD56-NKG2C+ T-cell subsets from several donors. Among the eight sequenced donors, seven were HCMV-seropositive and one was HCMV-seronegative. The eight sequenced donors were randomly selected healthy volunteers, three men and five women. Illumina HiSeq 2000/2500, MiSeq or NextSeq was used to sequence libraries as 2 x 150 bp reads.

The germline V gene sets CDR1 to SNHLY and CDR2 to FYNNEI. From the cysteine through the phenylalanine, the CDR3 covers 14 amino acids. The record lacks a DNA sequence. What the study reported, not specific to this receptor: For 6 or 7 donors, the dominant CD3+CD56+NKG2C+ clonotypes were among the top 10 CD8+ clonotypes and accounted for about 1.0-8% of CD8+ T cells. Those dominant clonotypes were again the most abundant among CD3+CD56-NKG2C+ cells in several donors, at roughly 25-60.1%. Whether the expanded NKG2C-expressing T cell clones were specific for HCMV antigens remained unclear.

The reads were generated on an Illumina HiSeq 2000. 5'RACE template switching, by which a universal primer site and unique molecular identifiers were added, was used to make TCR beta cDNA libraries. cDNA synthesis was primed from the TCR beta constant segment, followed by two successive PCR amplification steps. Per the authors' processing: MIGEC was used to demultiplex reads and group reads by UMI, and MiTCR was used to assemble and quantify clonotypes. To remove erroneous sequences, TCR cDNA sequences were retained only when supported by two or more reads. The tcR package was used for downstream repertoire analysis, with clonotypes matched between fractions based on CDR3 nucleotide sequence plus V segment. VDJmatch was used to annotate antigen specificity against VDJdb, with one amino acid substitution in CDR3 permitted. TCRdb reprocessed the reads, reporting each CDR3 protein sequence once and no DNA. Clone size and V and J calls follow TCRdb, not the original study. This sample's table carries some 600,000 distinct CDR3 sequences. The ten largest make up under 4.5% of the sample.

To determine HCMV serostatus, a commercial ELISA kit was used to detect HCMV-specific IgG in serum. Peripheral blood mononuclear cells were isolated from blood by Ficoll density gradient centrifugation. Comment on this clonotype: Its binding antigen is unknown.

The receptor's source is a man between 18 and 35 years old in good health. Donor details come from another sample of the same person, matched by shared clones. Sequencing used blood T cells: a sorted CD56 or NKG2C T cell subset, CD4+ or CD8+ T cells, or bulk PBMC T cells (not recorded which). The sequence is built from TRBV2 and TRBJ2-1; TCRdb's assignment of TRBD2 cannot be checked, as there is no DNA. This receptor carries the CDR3 CASSENRLASEQFF.